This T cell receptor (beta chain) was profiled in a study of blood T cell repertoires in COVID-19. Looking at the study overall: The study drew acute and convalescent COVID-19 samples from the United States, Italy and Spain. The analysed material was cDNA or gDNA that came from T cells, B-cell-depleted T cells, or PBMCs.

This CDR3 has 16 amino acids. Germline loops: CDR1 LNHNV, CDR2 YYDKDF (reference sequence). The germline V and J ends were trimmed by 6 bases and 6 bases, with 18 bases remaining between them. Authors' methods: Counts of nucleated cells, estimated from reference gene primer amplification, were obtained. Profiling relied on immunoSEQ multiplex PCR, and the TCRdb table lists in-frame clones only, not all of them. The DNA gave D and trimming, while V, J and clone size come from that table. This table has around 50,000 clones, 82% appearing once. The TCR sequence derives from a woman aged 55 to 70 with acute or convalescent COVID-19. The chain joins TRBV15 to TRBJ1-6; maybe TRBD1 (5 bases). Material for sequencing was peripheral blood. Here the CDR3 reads CATRDLGGSGNSPLHF. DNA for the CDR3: TGTGCCACCAGAGACCTGGGGGGTAGCGGTAATTCACCCCTCCACTTT.